The T cell receptor (beta chain) under discussion was sequenced for a study of cytomegalovirus exposure and HLA in healthy donors. Donors came from a validation cohort of about 120 subjects, distinct from the first 666-subject cohort. As to this clone: The target antigen is unknown.

V lost 4 bases and J lost 4, with 10 bases in between. The CDR3 is 13 amino acids. Germline CDR1 and CDR2: MDHEN and SYDVKM. Whole-study results and caveats: Overall, approximately 150 TCR beta chains were annotated as cytomegalovirus-associated. Both high specificity and high sensitivity reportedly marked the classifier's diagnosis of cytomegalovirus status.

Method: immunoSEQ multiplex PCR; TCRdb's copy keeps in-frame clones and lacks some. The data contain 200,000 or so clones, 65% to 90% of them seen just once; the ten biggest clones take up around 15%. The receptor was derived from a woman younger than 45 in good health and CMV-seropositive. The sample was PBMCs. The rearrangement links TRBV28 to TRBJ1-2, with D perhaps matching TRBD1 (6 bases). The CDR3 loop is CASSSGQFYGYTF. CDR3 DNA: TGTGCCAGCAGTTCTGGACAGTTCTATGGCTACACCTTC.